Listed below are T cell receptor beta chains from one sample, sequenced in a study of siplizumab effects on memory and regulatory T cells. The method was immunoSEQ multiplex PCR; TCRdb's version includes in-frame clones alone and lacks a portion of them. The data show more than 85,000 clones, just over 90% seen once. The sample consisted of Tregs sorted from blood. These receptors were taken from a human donor in good health. Both conserved end residues are part of each CDR3. The D gene is left open where the match is weak. Size is stated for part of the rows, as once, few or many counts, or as a class when the clone is expanded.

j_call: TRBJ2-5; d_call: TRBD2; clone_size: -; v_call: TRBV9; cdr3_nt: TGTGCCAGCAGCGTAGCCCTAGCGGGGCAAGAGACCCAGTACTTC; cdr3_aa: CASSVALAGQETQYF
j_call: TRBJ2-5; d_call: TRBD2; clone_size: once; v_call: TRBV15; cdr3_nt: TGTGCCACCAGCAGAGATTCCAGCGGGAAGCCACAAGAGACCCAGTACTTC; cdr3_aa: CATSRDSSGKPQETQYF
j_call: TRBJ2-1; d_call: -; clone_size: -; v_call: TRBV7-6; cdr3_nt: TGTGCCAGCAGCTTAGGGAGGGAGCAGTTCTTC; cdr3_aa: CASSLGREQFF
j_call: TRBJ1-4; d_call: -; clone_size: -; v_call: TRBV6-5; cdr3_nt: TGTGCCAGCGGCCGAGGAGGGGCAGGCGAAAAACTGTTTTTT; cdr3_aa: CASGRGGAGEKLFF
j_call: TRBJ2-7; d_call: -; clone_size: -; v_call: TRBV6-1; cdr3_nt: TGTGCCAGCAGTGAATTTATGTGGGGAAACTCCTACGAGCAGTACTTC; cdr3_aa: CASSEFMWGNSYEQYF
j_call: TRBJ1-2; d_call: -; clone_size: -; v_call: TRBV28; cdr3_nt: TGTGCCAGCCTGTCACGGGGGGCATATGGCTACACCTTC; cdr3_aa: CASLSRGAYGYTF
j_call: TRBJ2-7; d_call: -; clone_size: once; v_call: TRBV29-1; cdr3_nt: TGCAGCGTTGAAAGGGGGGGAGGGTCCTACGAGCAGTACTTC; cdr3_aa: CSVERGGGSYEQYF
j_call: TRBJ1-2; d_call: TRBD1; clone_size: few; v_call: TRBV5-4; cdr3_nt: TGTGCCAGCAGGTCGGACAGGGGGCCTGGCTACACCTTC; cdr3_aa: CASRSDRGPGYTF
j_call: TRBJ2-2; d_call: -; clone_size: -; v_call: TRBV18; cdr3_nt: TGTGCCAGCTCAGGGGGTCCGAACACCGGGGAGCTGTTTTTT; cdr3_aa: CASSGGPNTGELFF
j_call: TRBJ2-1; d_call: -; clone_size: -; v_call: TRBV6-5; cdr3_nt: TGTGCCAGCACCCAGCGAGTAACAAATGAGCAGTTCTTC; cdr3_aa: CASTQRVTNEQFF
j_call: TRBJ2-3; d_call: TRBD2; clone_size: once; v_call: TRBV29-1; cdr3_nt: TGCAGCGTTTTGGCGAGCGGGAGGGCCGGGCGGACAGATACGCAGTATTTT; cdr3_aa: CSVLASGRAGRTDTQYF
j_call: TRBJ1-1; d_call: -; clone_size: -; v_call: TRBV18; cdr3_nt: TGTGCCAGCTCACCACCGGACGCCTGGCTCACTGAAGCTTTCTTT; cdr3_aa: CASSPPDAWLTEAFF
j_call: TRBJ2-5; d_call: -; clone_size: once; v_call: TRBV18; cdr3_nt: TGTGCCAGCTCACCAGGGGCCAGGGGCGAGACCCAGTACTTC; cdr3_aa: CASSPGARGETQYF
j_call: TRBJ1-2; d_call: TRBD1; clone_size: -; v_call: TRBV7-2; cdr3_nt: TGTGCCAGCAGCTTCTCTCGGACAGGTCTAAGCGGCTACACCTTC; cdr3_aa: CASSFSRTGLSGYTF
j_call: TRBJ2-7; d_call: -; clone_size: -; v_call: TRBV30; cdr3_nt: TGTGCCTGGAGTAAGTCATACTCCTACGAGCAGTACTTC; cdr3_aa: CAWSKSYSYEQYF
j_call: TRBJ2-1; d_call: TRBD2; clone_size: -; v_call: TRBV19; cdr3_nt: TGTGCCAGTAGTATAGCGGGAGGGCCAGGTGAGCAGTTCTTC; cdr3_aa: CASSIAGGPGEQFF
j_call: TRBJ2-2; d_call: TRBD2; clone_size: -; v_call: TRBV2; cdr3_nt: TGTGCCGCCCGAGGGCGGGAGGGCACCGGGGAGCTGTTTTTT; cdr3_aa: CAARGREGTGELFF
j_call: TRBJ2-7; d_call: TRBD1; clone_size: -; v_call: TRBV27; cdr3_nt: TGTGCCAGCAGTCCCCCGGGACAGGGGGGTCCTTACGAGCAGTACTTC; cdr3_aa: CASSPPGQGGPYEQYF
j_call: TRBJ1-4; d_call: -; clone_size: -; v_call: TRBV27; cdr3_nt: TGTGCCAGCAGTACCACAGGGCTCTCCGTCTCAAAACTGTTTTTT; cdr3_aa: CASSTTGLSVSKLFF
j_call: TRBJ2-2; d_call: -; clone_size: -; v_call: TRBV7-6; cdr3_nt: TGTGCCAGCAGCTTAATGGGGCTATTGGGGACCGGGGAGCTGTTTTTT; cdr3_aa: CASSLMGLLGTGELFF
j_call: TRBJ1-4; d_call: -; clone_size: -; v_call: TRBV2; cdr3_nt: TGTGCCAGCAGTAAGGCTGTGGTCGAAAAACTGTTTTTT; cdr3_aa: CASSKAVVEKLFF
j_call: TRBJ2-2; d_call: -; clone_size: -; v_call: TRBV27; cdr3_nt: TGTGCCAGCAGTTTAATCGCAGGGACGAACACCGGGGAGCTGTTTTTT; cdr3_aa: CASSLIAGTNTGELFF
j_call: TRBJ2-5; d_call: -; clone_size: -; v_call: TRBV15; cdr3_nt: TGTGCCACCAGCAGGGGGGGAGCAGGGGAAGAGACCCAGTACTTC; cdr3_aa: CATSRGGAGEETQYF
j_call: TRBJ2-5; d_call: TRBD1; clone_size: -; v_call: TRBV30; cdr3_nt: TGTGCCTGGAGTGACTCGGGACAGGGGGCGCGGGAGACCCAGTACTTC; cdr3_aa: CAWSDSGQGARETQYF
j_call: TRBJ2-7; d_call: TRBD2; clone_size: -; v_call: TRBV6-9; cdr3_nt: TGTGCCAGCAGTTATCGGGGGGAGGGCCACGAGCAGTACTTC; cdr3_aa: CASSYRGEGHEQYF
j_call: TRBJ1-2; d_call: -; clone_size: -; v_call: TRBV27; cdr3_nt: TGTGCCAGCGGTCGGACAGCAAAAGGCTACACCTTC; cdr3_aa: CASGRTAKGYTF
j_call: TRBJ1-2; d_call: -; clone_size: -; v_call: TRBV2; cdr3_nt: TGTGCCAGCAGTGAACTTGCAGGTCTTAGAGGCTACACCTTC; cdr3_aa: CASSELAGLRGYTF
j_call: TRBJ2-7; d_call: TRBD1; clone_size: -; v_call: TRBV5-1; cdr3_nt: TGCGCCAGCAGTAGGGACAGGACCTACGAGCAGTACTTC; cdr3_aa: CASSRDRTYEQYF
j_call: TRBJ2-1; d_call: -; clone_size: -; v_call: TRBV10-1; cdr3_nt: TGCGCCAGCAGCGCATCAGGGTACAATGAGCAGTTCTTC; cdr3_aa: CASSASGYNEQFF
j_call: TRBJ2-4; d_call: -; clone_size: -; v_call: TRBV4-2; cdr3_nt: TGTGCCAGCAGCCAAGAAGAACGAGGGGCCGACATTCAGTACTTC; cdr3_aa: CASSQEERGADIQYF
j_call: TRBJ1-1; d_call: -; clone_size: -; v_call: TRBV18; cdr3_nt: TGTGCCAGCTCACCATCGGCAGGCTTGAACACTGAAGCTTTCTTT; cdr3_aa: CASSPSAGLNTEAFF
j_call: TRBJ2-2; d_call: -; clone_size: -; v_call: TRBV2; cdr3_nt: TGTGCCAGCAGTCTCGCGGGATCGGCGAACACCGGGGAGCTGTTTTTT; cdr3_aa: CASSLAGSANTGELFF
j_call: TRBJ1-2; d_call: -; clone_size: -; v_call: TRBV10-3; cdr3_nt: TGTGCCGTCCTGGGGGGAGGTCCTAAAGAGGGCTACTATGGCTACACCTTC; cdr3_aa: CAVLGGGPKEGYYGYTF
j_call: TRBJ1-1; d_call: TRBD1; clone_size: -; v_call: TRBV30; cdr3_nt: TGTGCCTGGAGAGGAAGAGACAGGGGCCCTGAAGCTTTCTTT; cdr3_aa: CAWRGRDRGPEAFF
j_call: TRBJ2-3; d_call: TRBD1; clone_size: -; v_call: TRBV5-8; cdr3_nt: TGTGCCAGCAGCTTCGGACAGGGAGCAGATACGCAGTATTTT; cdr3_aa: CASSFGQGADTQYF
j_call: TRBJ1-1; d_call: TRBD1; clone_size: -; v_call: TRBV15; cdr3_nt: TGTGCCACCAGCAGGAGACAGGGTAGGCCTGAAGCTTTCTTT; cdr3_aa: CATSRRQGRPEAFF
j_call: TRBJ2-7; d_call: TRBD1; clone_size: -; v_call: TRBV6-6; cdr3_nt: TGTGCCAGCAGACGCGGGACAGGGGCGTTTGAACAGTACTTC; cdr3_aa: CASRRGTGAFEQYF
j_call: TRBJ1-5; d_call: -; clone_size: -; v_call: TRBV7-9; cdr3_nt: TGTGCCAGCAGCTTAATGGGGCTCGGCCAGCCCCAGCATTTT; cdr3_aa: CASSLMGLGQPQHF
j_call: TRBJ1-1; d_call: -; clone_size: -; v_call: TRBV19; cdr3_nt: TGTGCCAGTAGTATCCCAGGACTTATCTCTGAAGCTTTCTTT; cdr3_aa: CASSIPGLISEAFF
j_call: TRBJ2-7; d_call: -; clone_size: few; v_call: TRBV27; cdr3_nt: TGTGCCAGCAGCAGCTACGGGACAACCGCCTACGAGCAGTACTTC; cdr3_aa: CASSSYGTTAYEQYF